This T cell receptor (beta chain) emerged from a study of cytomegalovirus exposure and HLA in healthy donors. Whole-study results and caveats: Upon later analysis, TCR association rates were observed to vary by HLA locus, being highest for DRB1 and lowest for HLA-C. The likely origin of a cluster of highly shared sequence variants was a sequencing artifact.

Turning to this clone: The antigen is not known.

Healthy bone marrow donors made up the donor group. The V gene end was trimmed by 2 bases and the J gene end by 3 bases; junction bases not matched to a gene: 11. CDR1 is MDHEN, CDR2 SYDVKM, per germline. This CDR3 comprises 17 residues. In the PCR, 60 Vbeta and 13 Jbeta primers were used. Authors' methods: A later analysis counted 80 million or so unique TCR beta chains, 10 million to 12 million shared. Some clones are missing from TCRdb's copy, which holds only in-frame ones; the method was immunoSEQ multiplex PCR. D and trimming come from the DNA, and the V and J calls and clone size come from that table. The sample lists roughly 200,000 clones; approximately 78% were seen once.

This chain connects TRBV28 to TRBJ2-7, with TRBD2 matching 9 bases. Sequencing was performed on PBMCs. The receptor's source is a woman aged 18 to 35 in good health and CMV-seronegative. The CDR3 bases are TGTGCCAGCAGTTTACATAGGACTAGCGTGGCTTTCTACGAGCAGTACTTC. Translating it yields CASSLHRTSVAFYEQYF.